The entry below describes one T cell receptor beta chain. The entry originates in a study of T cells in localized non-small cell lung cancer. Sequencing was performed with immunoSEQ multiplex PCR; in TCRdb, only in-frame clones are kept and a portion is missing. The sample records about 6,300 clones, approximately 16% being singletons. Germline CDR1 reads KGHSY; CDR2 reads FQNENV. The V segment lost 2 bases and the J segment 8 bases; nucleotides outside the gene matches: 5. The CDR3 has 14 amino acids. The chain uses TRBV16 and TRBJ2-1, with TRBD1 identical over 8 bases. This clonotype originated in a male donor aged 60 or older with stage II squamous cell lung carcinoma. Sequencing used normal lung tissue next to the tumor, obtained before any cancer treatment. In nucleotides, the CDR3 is TGTGCCAGCAGCCAACAGGCGGGACAGGATGAGCAGTTCTTC. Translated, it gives CASSQQAGQDEQFF.